The T cell receptor beta chain under discussion was sequenced for a study of shared clonotypes between healthy human individuals. Assay: immunoSEQ multiplex PCR; the TCRdb copy retains only in-frame clones and omits some. The table includes nearly 1 million clones, over 75% detected once. This CDR3 spans 16 amino acids. CDR1 is MDHEN, CDR2 SYDVKM, per germline. V was clipped by 3 bases and J by 2 bases, with 16 bases between them. This clonotype was obtained from a man aged 18 to 30 in good health. The sequenced sample consisted of memory CD4+ T cells sorted from blood. The subset: CD45RA-negative fraction. This sequence joins TRBV28 and TRBJ2-5, with D possibly matching TRBD2 (6 bases). In nucleotides, the CDR3 is TGTGCCAGCAGTTTTCGAGGGCGGGGAGATCAAGAGACCCAGTACTTC. It encodes CASSFRGRGDQETQYF.